This passage covers 24 T cell receptor beta chains from one sample sequenced in a study of somatic reversion in DOCK8 deficiency (dated by TCRdb to 2018 to 2021). Libraries were constructed by multiplex PCR. The sequencing machine was an Illumina MiSeq. Using EuroClonality-NGS primers, the TRB libraries were generated through a one-step amplicon PCR run on approximately 91 ng genomic DNA. Through fastp at Q25 and MiXCR, TCRdb rebuilt clones from the public reads, retaining in-frame beta chains. Every entry covers one CDR3 protein and lists the most common genes and DNA from its rows. Present in this sample are over a thousand distinct CDR3 sequences, about 19% of which were seen just once. About 77% of the sample is taken by the ten largest. Sequencing was performed on blood. According to the study, the label for this sample's cell subset or site signals: DOCK8-deficient patient with somatic reversion. The receptors come from a human donor with DOCK8 deficiency.

V usage is TRBV25-1 and J usage is TRBJ2-7, with TRBD2 matching 7 bases. The CDR3 runs to 17 residues. The germline CDR1 and CDR2 sequences are MGHDK and SYGVNS. V lost 2 bases and J lost 6; bases outside the gene matches: 16. The CDR3, as DNA: TGTGCCAGCAGTGAACTCGGGACTAAAGGTTTTGCTGGCGAGCAGTACTTC. Translation: CASSELGTKGFAGEQYF.

Judged by abundance, this clonotype is medium-sized (0.01 to 0.1%). This chain joins TRBV20-1 and TRBJ2-1; either TRBD1 or TRBD2 may fit D (6 bases each). Germline V gene lookup returns CDR1 DFQATT and CDR2 SNEGSKA (reference sequence). The germline V and J ends were trimmed by 5 bases and 3 bases, with 14 bases remaining between them. CDR3 length equals 14 residues. The CDR3 spells CSAAPGARYNEQFF. CDR3 nucleotide sequence: TGCAGTGCTGCCCCGGGGGCCCGCTACAATGAGCAGTTCTTC.

Ten or more counts support this clonotype. The J gene is TRBJ2-7, the V gene TRBV12-3 or TRBV12-4, with 8 bases lining up with TRBD1. The trim removed 3 bases at V and 4 bases at J, leaving 5 bases unmatched. CDR3 size: 14 residues. The CDR3: CASSFGRGPYEQYF. CDR3 sequence (DNA): TGTGCCAGCAGTTTCGGCAGGGGGCCGTACGAGCAGTACTTC.

In its sample, this clonotype was seen many times. V gene TRBV20-1 combines with J gene TRBJ1-3; D call uncertain. V lost 0 bases to trimming and J lost 4 bases, with 13 bases between them. Germline V gene lookup returns CDR1 DFQATT and CDR2 SNEGSKA (reference sequence). CDR3 length: 15 amino acids. The CDR3 sequence is CSARDPTGMGNTIYF. As DNA, the CDR3 is TGCAGTGCTAGAGATCCGACCGGCATGGGAAACACCATATATTTT.

This clonotype was seen at least ten times. V gene TRBV30 combines with J gene TRBJ1-1; D unclear. The CDR3 is made up of 12 amino acids. Germline CDR1 is GTSNPN and CDR2 is SVGIG (reference sequence). V dropped 1 base and J dropped 6 bases, with 9 bases sitting between them. CDR3 protein: CAWSARAAEAFF. The CDR3 DNA sequence: TGTGCCTGGAGTGCTAGGGCGGCTGAAGCTTTCTTT.

This clonotype came up many times. V is TRBV6-1 and J is TRBJ1-5, with unresolved D. V was shortened by 5 bases and J by 11 bases, with 10 bases between the two germline ends. In germline, CDR1 is MNHNS, CDR2 SASEGT. The CDR3 runs 11 residues. CDR3 residues: CASSSSRAQHF. The CDR3 region has the DNA TGTGCCAGCAGTTCCTCCCGGGCCCAGCATTTT.

This clonotype is medium-sized by share. The V and J genes are TRBV19 and TRBJ1-5; TRBD1 matches 10 bases. Germline lookup yields CDR1 LNHDA and CDR2 SQIVND (reference sequence). Trimming at V came to 5 bases and at J to 4 bases, leaving 11 bases not matched to a gene. The CDR3 spans 17 residues. The CDR3 DNA reads as TGTGCCAGTAGTTCCCCCCCACAGGACAGGGGGAATCAGCCCCAGCATTTT. This gives the protein CASSSPPQDRGNQPQHF.

This clonotype is labeled medium-sized (0.01 to 0.1%). This CDR3 is CASSLPGQGQLYGYTF. For the CDR3, the DNA is TGTGCCAGCAGTCTCCCAGGACAGGGGCAACTCTATGGCTACACCTTC. The chain employs TRBV28 and TRBJ1-2, with TRBD1 identical over 9 bases. CDR1 and CDR2 from the germline V gene are MDHEN and SYDVKM. The CDR3 has 16 amino acids. V trimming: 5 bases; J trimming: 4 bases; junction bases outside the gene matches: 11.

This clonotype appeared many times. V gene TRBV2 combines with J gene TRBJ1-1; 9 positions agree with TRBD1. From germline, CDR1 is SNHLY and CDR2 FYNNEI. This CDR3 comprises 14 residues. Trimming took 6 bases from V and 4 from J; bases not matched to a gene: 6. CDR3 DNA sequence: TGTGCCAGCAGGGGGGACAGGGCCCCCACTGAAGCTTTCTTT. It codes for CASRGDRAPTEAFF.

Worth noting for this clonotype: With a far larger clone one base away, a read error is the likely cause. The chain joins TRBV12-3 or TRBV12-4 to TRBJ1-1; no firm D call. The end of the DNA fits TRBJ1-6 better, so the J call may be wrong. The CDR3 has 14 residues. In DNA form, the CDR3 reads TGTGCCAGCAGTTTTTCGGCGAGAGATTCACCCCTCCACTTT. Protein product: CASSFSARDSPLHF.

In its sample, this clonotype is medium-sized (0.01 to 0.1%). The chain recombines TRBV20-1 with TRBJ2-7; TRBD2 matches 10 bases. The ends lost 4 bases at V and 2 bases at J; junction bases unmatched: 11. This CDR3 comprises 16 residues. Germline CDR1 reads DFQATT; CDR2 reads SNEGSKA (reference sequence). The CDR3 DNA is TGCAGTGCTACGGGGGCTAGCGGGGGCTCAACCTACGAGCAGTACTTC. Its translation: CSATGASGGSTYEQYF.

A few counts support this clonotype. The genes are TRBV7-6 and TRBJ1-4, with a weak D call TRBD1 (5 bases). Germline-derived CDR1 and CDR2 are SGHVS and FNYEAQ. This CDR3 is built from 17 residues. The ends were cut back, 5 bases at V and 2 bases at J, with 18 bases in the middle. CDR3 coding DNA: TGTGCCAGCAGCGTTGGTTGGGGGACCGCTACTAATGAAAAACTGTTTTTT. Protein: CASSVGWGTATNEKLFF. The entire variable domain, with the rest obtained from reference TRBV7-6 and TRBJ1-4, is as follows: GAGVSQSPRYKVTKRGQDVALRCDPISGHVSLYWYRQALGQGPEFLTYFNYEAQQDKSGLPNDRFSAERPEGSISTLTIQRTEQRDSAMYRCASSVGWGTATNEKLFFGSGTQLSVL.

This clonotype ranks as medium-sized. The chain employs TRBV12-3 or TRBV12-4 and TRBJ1-1, with D uncertain. V was pared by 3 bases and J by 4 bases, with 9 bases between. The CDR3 runs 13 residues. CDR3 region: CASSLSGGTEAFF. CDR3 sequence (DNA): TGTGCCAGCAGTTTGTCCGGCGGCACTGAAGCTTTCTTT.

Judged by abundance, this clonotype is medium-sized. CDR3 protein: CSAPRDRVGTEAFF. The CDR3 DNA is TGCAGTGCTCCCCGTGACAGAGTGGGGACTGAAGCTTTCTTT. The rearrangement uses TRBV20-1 and TRBJ1-1; D might be TRBD1 (5 bases). This CDR3 contains 14 residues. V lost 5 bases and J lost 5, with 18 bases in between. The germline V gene encodes CDR1 DFQATT and CDR2 SNEGSKA (reference sequence).

This clonotype was detected ten times or more. The chain joins TRBV6-6 to TRBJ2-7; D may be TRBD1 (5 bases). CDR3 length: 14 amino acids. The V end was cut by 2 bases, the J end by 2 bases, with 10 bases between. Germline CDR1 reads MNHNY; CDR2 reads SVGAGI (reference sequence). The CDR3 sequence: CASSYDQGTYEQYF. The CDR3 nucleotides read TGTGCCAGCAGTTACGATCAGGGAACCTACGAGCAGTACTTC.

This rearrangement joins TRBV7-2 to TRBJ1-1; D may be TRBD1 (6 bases). V lost 1 base and J lost 5, with 14 bases in between. This CDR3 region has 15 residues. Germline V lookup: CDR1 SGHTA, CDR2 FQGNSA. The CDR3 reads CASSLGRVGATEAFF. In DNA form, the CDR3 reads TGTGCCAGCAGCTTAGGTCGGGTGGGGGCTACTGAAGCTTTCTTT.

Relative to its sample, this clonotype is medium-sized (0.01 to 0.1%). The chain links TRBV20-1 to TRBJ1-4; D is possibly TRBD1 (5 bases). This CDR3 is built from 13 residues. V lost 5 bases to trimming and J lost 10 bases, with 17 bases between them. CDR1 and CDR2 from the germline V gene are DFQATT and SNEGSKA (reference sequence). The CDR3 is CSAEGTDGTKLFF. In DNA form, the CDR3 reads TGCAGTGCTGAGGGGACCGATGGCACAAAACTGTTTTTT.

This clonotype has a handful of counts. The chain carries TRBV15 and TRBJ2-2; D gene ambiguous. This CDR3 is built from 15 residues. Germline V gives CDR1 LNHNV, CDR2 YYDKDF (reference sequence). The V gene lost 0 bases and the J gene lost 5 bases, with 10 bases spanning the gap. The CDR3 nucleotides are TGTGCCACCAGCAGAGATAAGGCGAGGACCGGGGAGCTGTTTTTT. This sequence encodes CATSRDKARTGELFF.

This clonotype is large within its sample. This sequence joins TRBV10-3 and TRBJ1-3; possible D gene TRBD1, 6 bases. Trimming removed 2 bases at V and 2 bases at J, with 7 bases between. This CDR3 is built from 14 residues. Germline V gene lookup returns CDR1 ENHRY and CDR2 SYGVKD. This CDR3 reads CAISEKGAGNTIYF. The CDR3 nucleotides are TGTGCCATCAGTGAGAAGGGGGCTGGAAACACCATATATTTT.

V is TRBV19 and J is TRBJ2-7; no clear D. CDR1 LNHDA and CDR2 SQIVND come from the germline V gene (reference sequence). The CDR3 sequence is 16 residues long. Trimming shortened V by 6 bases and J by 0 bases, and 18 bases separated the two germline ends. The CDR3 reads CASSPVYSLSSYEQYF. CDR3 DNA: TGTGCCAGTAGCCCGGTGTATAGTCTCAGCTCCTACGAGCAGTACTTC.

The chain recombines TRBV5-6 with TRBJ1-1, with unresolved D. Trimming removed 0 bases at V and 4 bases at J, with 16 bases between. CDR1 and CDR2 from the germline V gene are SGHDT and YYEEEE. This CDR3 contains 16 residues. In DNA, the CDR3 is TGTGCCAGCAGCTTGGAGTACCAGCGACTGTCCACTGAAGCTTTCTTT. Residues: CASSLEYQRLSTEAFF.

In this sample, this clonotype turned up many times. The chain couples TRBV4-3 to TRBJ1-4; D remains unclear. Per germline, CDR1 LGHNA and CDR2 YSLEER. Between the trimmed V and J ends, which lost 3 bases and 0 bases, there was a span of 11 bases. This CDR3 has 16 amino acids. The CDR3 DNA is TGCGCCAGCAGCCAGTCGGCTTCTGCAACTAATGAAAAACTGTTTTTT. Protein sequence: CASSQSASATNEKLFF.

The chain has TRBV7-9 and TRBJ2-7; D is unresolved. V was trimmed by 5 bases and J by 1 base, leaving 6 bases between them. CDR1 and CDR2 (germline): SEHNR, FQNEAQ (reference sequence). CDR3 length: 12 residues. This CDR3 is CASSLRSYEQYF. CDR3 nucleotides: TGTGCCAGCAGCCTCCGATCCTACGAGCAGTACTTC.

The chain links TRBV4-3 to TRBJ1-3; D gene unclear. Trimming pared 0 bases from V and 0 bases from J, leaving 9 bases between. CDR3 length equals 16 residues. CDR1 and CDR2 from the germline V gene are LGHNA and YSLEER. This CDR3 reads CASSQDLPFSGNTIYF. DNA of the CDR3: TGCGCCAGCAGCCAAGATCTACCATTCTCTGGAAACACCATATATTTT.